A single sample gave rise to the 30 T cell receptor beta chains below, sequenced in a study of blood T cell repertoires in COVID-19 (dated by TCRdb to the early 2020s). Libraries were made using the immunoSEQ multiplex PCR assay. Held by TCRdb, this immuneACCESS table contains in-frame sequences only and omits some clones. Under half of the omission traces to an unresolved V gene where checked; the cause of the rest is unknown. The sample table contains about 120,000 clones; only one count was recorded for over 70% of them. The ten biggest clones cover over 5% of the sample. What was sequenced was peripheral blood. These receptors were taken from a man older than 75 with active or convalescent COVID-19.

This chain uses TRBV25-1 with TRBJ2-7; the match to TRBD1 covers 7 bases. Germline CDR1 MGHDK, CDR2 SYGVNS. With V trimmed by 5 bases and J by 2 bases, 3 bases remained unmatched. The CDR3 is 13 residues long. The CDR3 loop is CASSPDRAYEQYF. Here the CDR3 DNA reads TGTGCCAGCAGTCCTGACAGGGCCTACGAGCAGTACTTC.

The rearrangement links TRBV5-4 to TRBJ1-1, with D tentatively TRBD1 (5 bases). Germline loops: CDR1 SGHNT, CDR2 YYREEE (reference sequence). This CDR3 has 15 residues. The V and J ends lost 3 bases and 2 bases respectively, with 14 bases between them. DNA for the CDR3: TGTGCCAGCAGCTCAACCCTCGGGACTAACACTGAAGCTTTCTTT. It yields the protein CASSSTLGTNTEAFF. Drawing the rest from reference TRBV5-4 and TRBJ1-1, the complete variable domain is ETGVTQSPTHLIKTRGQQVTLRCSSQSGHNTVSWYQQALGQGPQFIFQYYREEENGRGNFPPRFSGLQFPNYSSELNVNALELDDSALYLCASSSTLGTNTEAFFGQGTRLTVV.

The gene calls are TRBV28 and TRBJ1-1, with 7 bases aligning to TRBD1. CDR1 MDHEN and CDR2 SYDVKM come from the germline V gene. There are 15 residues in the CDR3. J gave up 1 base and V 3 bases, and 5 bases lay outside the gene matches. The CDR3, as DNA: TGTGCCAGCAGTTTGATGACAGGGCCGAACACTGAAGCTTTCTTT. Its translation is CASSLMTGPNTEAFF.

In DNA form, the CDR3 reads TGTGCCTCCCGAAGCGGGGGCTCTAATTCACCCCTCCACTTT. Translation gives CASRSGGSNSPLHF. V gene TRBV10-3 combines with J gene TRBJ1-6; the D gene is possibly TRBD1 (6 bases). This CDR3 is 14 amino acids long. Germline CDR1 and CDR2: ENHRY and SYGVKD. Trimming shortened V by 11 bases and J by 6 bases, and 17 bases separated the two germline ends.

This clone was found a few times. The J gene is TRBJ2-5, the V gene TRBV6-2 or TRBV6-3; 8 bases agree with TRBD1. With 6 bases clipped from V and 9 bases from J, the junction kept 9 bases outside the gene matches. Looked up from germline, CDR1 is MNHEY and CDR2 is SVGEGT. The CDR3 length is 13 residues. CDR3 loop: CASSFGQGLAQYF. As DNA, the CDR3 is TGTGCCAGCAGCTTTGGACAGGGTCTGGCCCAGTACTTC.

This clone is a singleton in its sample. The CDR3 reads CASSYSRDNEQFF. DNA of the CDR3: TGTGCCAGCAGTTACAGCAGGGATAATGAGCAGTTCTTC. This sequence joins TRBV6-2 or TRBV6-3 and TRBJ2-1; perhaps TRBD1 as D (5 bases). CDR3 length equals 13 residues. CDR1 MNHEY and CDR2 SVGEGT come from the germline V gene. V dropped 2 bases and J dropped 7 bases, with 9 bases sitting between them.

V and J are TRBV18 and TRBJ2-4; 9 nucleotides agree with TRBD1. V lost 7 bases to trimming and J lost 6 bases; unmatched junction nucleotides: 7. This CDR3 has 14 amino acids. CDR1 KGHSH and CDR2 LQKENI come from the germline V gene. The CDR3 protein is CASFRTGEGNIQYF. In nucleotides, the CDR3 is TGTGCCAGCTTCCGGACAGGGGAGGGAAACATTCAGTACTTC.

This clone was picked up one time. The chain has TRBV28 and TRBJ1-3, with TRBD1 as a possible D gene (5 bases). Between the trimmed V and J ends, which lost 6 bases and 10 bases, there was a span of 13 bases. Germline CDR1 is MDHEN and CDR2 is SYDVKM. CDR3 size: 12 residues. The CDR3 sequence: CASSSGDSTIYF. CDR3 sequence (DNA): TGTGCCAGCAGCTCGGGGGATTCAACCATATATTTT.

The J gene is TRBJ1-1, the V gene TRBV4-3; D ambiguous. This CDR3 has 13 residues. V lost 1 base and J lost 3, with 6 bases in between. Germline V gene lookup returns CDR1 LGHNA and CDR2 YSLEER. The CDR3: CASSQGRDTEAFF. The DNA for the CDR3 is TGCGCCAGCAGCCAAGGGAGGGACACTGAAGCTTTCTTT.

The genes are TRBV7-3 and TRBJ1-1; 7 bases are shared with TRBD1. The CDR3 length is 12 residues. CDR1 and CDR2 from the germline V gene are SGHTA and FQGTGA. V lost 4 bases, J lost 10 bases, and 6 bases stayed unmatched. CDR3 region: CASSSLTGVAFF. In DNA, the CDR3 is TGTGCCAGCAGCTCTTTAACAGGGGTAGCTTTCTTT.

The chain recombines TRBV6-2 or TRBV6-3 with TRBJ1-1; D is ambiguous. The CDR3 length is 12 residues. Trimming took off 2 bases at V and 5 bases at J, with 6 bases between the two ends. From germline, CDR1 is MNHEY and CDR2 SVGEGT. DNA of the CDR3: TGTGCCAGCAGTTACGAGGGTACTGAAGCTTTCTTT. It yields the protein CASSYEGTEAFF.

The genes are TRBV4-2 and TRBJ2-6; TRBD1 matches 9 bases. The CDR3 is 23 amino acids. V lost 0 bases to trimming and J lost 0 bases; unmatched junction nucleotides: 18. The germline CDR1 and CDR2 sequences are LGHNA and YNFKEQ. CDR3 nucleotide sequence: TGTGCCAGCAGCCAAGATAAGAGGAGTGAGGGACAGGGTTACATCTCTGGGGCCAACGTCCTGACTTTC. It yields the protein CASSQDKRSEGQGYISGANVLTF.

The chain is built from TRBV12-3 or TRBV12-4 and TRBJ2-3; D might be TRBD1 (6 bases). The CDR3 runs 12 residues. With 3 bases removed from V and 7 bases from J, the gap between germline ends came to 8 bases. In DNA, the CDR3 is TGTGCCAGCAGTTTCGGACAGAATACGCAGTATTTT. Protein sequence: CASSFGQNTQYF.

The genes are TRBV10-2 and TRBJ2-5; no definite D call. This CDR3 spans 13 amino acids. Germline V gene sequence: CDR1 WSHSY, CDR2 SAAADI. V lost 6 bases and J 4 bases, leaving 12 bases between the germline ends. The CDR3 nucleotides are TGCGCCAGCAGGGTCGGAGTGGCAGAGACCCAGTACTTC. It codes for CASRVGVAETQYF.

CDR3 loop: CASSERQDYMNTEAFF. In DNA form, the CDR3 reads TGTGCCAGCAGTGAGCGCCAGGACTACATGAACACTGAAGCTTTCTTT. The rearrangement joins TRBV2 to TRBJ1-1; D is unresolved. The CDR3 runs 16 residues. Germline CDR1 is SNHLY and CDR2 is FYNNEI. V lost 3 bases and J 0 bases, leaving 14 bases between the germline ends.

V gene TRBV5-1 combines with J gene TRBJ2-5; the D gene is possibly TRBD1 (6 bases). The CDR3 covers 14 residues. The V end was cut by 4 bases, the J end by 0 bases, with 10 bases between. Germline CDR1 and CDR2: SGHRS and YFSETQ. CDR3 protein: CASSKGTHQETQYF. Written as DNA, the CDR3 is TGCGCCAGCAGCAAAGGGACACACCAAGAGACCCAGTACTTC.

The chain carries TRBV7-6 and TRBJ1-6; 8 nucleotides match TRBD1. Germline CDR1 is SGHVS and CDR2 is FNYEAQ. The CDR3 spans 14 residues. Losses at the gene ends were 3 bases for V and 7 bases for J; bases not matched to a gene: 2. The CDR3 region has the DNA TGTGCCAGCAGCTTTCAGGGGGCGAATTCACCCCTCCACTTT. Amino acids: CASSFQGANSPLHF.

V gene TRBV28 combines with J gene TRBJ2-3, with 10 bases that match TRBD2. V trimming: 6 bases; J trimming: 4 bases; junction bases outside the gene matches: 13. The CDR3 is 17 amino acids. Per the germline V gene, CDR1 is MDHEN and CDR2 is SYDVKM. The CDR3: CASRPLGALAGADTQYF. DNA of the CDR3: TGTGCCAGCAGACCCCTGGGCGCCCTAGCGGGGGCAGATACGCAGTATTTT.

This chain joins TRBV18 and TRBJ1-2; possibly TRBD1 for D (5 bases). With 6 bases removed from V and 8 bases from J, the gap between germline ends came to 19 bases. CDR1 and CDR2 from the germline V gene are KGHSH and LQKENI. This CDR3 is 14 amino acids long. CDR3 in DNA: TGTGCCAGCTCCCTTCCGGGACTGGCGGGGGGCTACACCTTC. Protein: CASSLPGLAGGYTF.

This chain's CDR3 is CAGRGDSDSYEQYF. As DNA, the CDR3 is TGTGCGGGTCGCGGAGACAGCGATTCCTACGAGCAGTACTTC. The chain is built from TRBV6-1 and TRBJ2-7; D may be TRBD1 (5 bases). Germline loops: CDR1 MNHNS, CDR2 SASEGT. The CDR3 consists of 14 residues.

The rearrangement joins TRBV6-2 or TRBV6-3 to TRBJ1-1; 7 nucleotides line up with TRBD1. J was trimmed by 5 bases and V by 6 bases; bases with no gene match: 9. CDR1 is MNHEY, CDR2 SVGEGT, per germline. The CDR3 runs to 14 residues. The CDR3 sequence: CASSQTGLQTEAFF. For the CDR3, the DNA is TGTGCCAGCAGCCAGACAGGGCTTCAGACTGAAGCTTTCTTT.

The V and J genes are TRBV15 and TRBJ1-5; TRBD1 aligns across 12 bases. This CDR3 spans 16 amino acids. Per germline, CDR1 LNHNV and CDR2 YYDKDF (reference sequence). V trimming: 3 bases; J trimming: 7 bases; junction bases outside the gene matches: 7. CDR3 loop: CATSRTGTGGGQPQHF. DNA for the CDR3: TGTGCCACCAGCAGGACCGGGACAGGGGGCGGCCAGCCCCAGCATTTT.

This chain joins TRBV3-1 (or the pseudogene TRBV3-2) and TRBJ2-7; 9 positions agree with TRBD1. This CDR3 comprises 15 residues. V dropped 6 bases and J dropped 4; count of bases not matched to a gene: 10. Germline V lookup: CDR1 LGHDT, CDR2 YNNKEL (reference sequence). This CDR3 is CASRDTGTGKYEQYF. The DNA of the CDR3 is TGTGCCAGCAGGGATACCGGGACAGGGAAGTACGAGCAGTACTTC.

CDR3 coding DNA: TGTGCCAGCAGTTCGGCGGGACCCTATAGCAATCAGCCCCAGCATTTT. Translated, it gives CASSSAGPYSNQPQHF. This chain joins TRBV28 and TRBJ1-5; a weak D match, TRBD1 (5 bases). V was shortened by 4 bases and J by 0 bases, with 13 bases between the two germline ends. This CDR3 is built from 16 residues. Germline-derived CDR1 and CDR2 are MDHEN and SYDVKM.

The J gene is TRBJ2-1, the V gene TRBV9; 7 bases align to TRBD2. In germline, CDR1 is SGDLS, CDR2 YYNGEE. The CDR3 spans 13 residues. V dropped 4 bases and J dropped 9; count of bases not matched to a gene: 7. CDR3 sequence: CASSTVGGSEQFF. CDR3 sequence (DNA): TGTGCCAGCAGCACAGTCGGCGGGAGTGAGCAGTTCTTC.

The chain uses TRBV7-2 and TRBJ1-2, with 8 positions matching TRBD1. The V and J ends lost 6 bases and 8 bases, in that order; junction bases with no gene match: 8. Looked up from germline, CDR1 is SGHTA and CDR2 is FQGNSA. The CDR3 contains 13 residues. The CDR3 coding sequence is TGTGCCAGCAGAAGGGACAGGAACGGCGGCTACACCTTC. It translates to CASRRDRNGGYTF.

The chain joins TRBV10-3 to TRBJ2-1; TRBD2 agrees at 9 bases. Looked up from germline, CDR1 is ENHRY and CDR2 is SYGVKD. The CDR3 length is 13 residues. V trimming: 6 bases; J trimming: 4 bases; junction bases outside the gene matches: 1. Here the CDR3 reads CAISSGGYNEQFF. The DNA of the CDR3 is TGTGCCATCAGCAGCGGGGGGTACAATGAGCAGTTCTTC.

V and J are TRBV7-9 and TRBJ1-2; D not certain. CDR1 SEHNR and CDR2 FQNEAQ come from the germline V gene (reference sequence). The ends were cut back, 6 bases at V and 5 bases at J, with 10 bases in the middle. The length of the CDR3 is 12 residues. CDR3 sequence reads: CASSYTDYGYTF. The CDR3 bases are TGTGCCAGCAGTTATACTGATTATGGCTACACCTTC.

V and J are TRBV5-4 and TRBJ2-2, with 10 bases aligning to TRBD1. The ends lost 3 bases at V and 1 base at J; junction bases unmatched: 3. This CDR3 comprises 16 residues. CDR1 SGHNT and CDR2 YYREEE come from the germline V gene (reference sequence). The CDR3 loop reads CASSWGQGLNTGELFF. As DNA, the CDR3 is TGTGCCAGCAGCTGGGGACAGGGGTTGAACACCGGGGAGCTGTTTTTT.

V is TRBV19 and J is TRBJ2-3; TRBD2 aligns across 10 bases. Germline loops: CDR1 LNHDA, CDR2 SQIVND (reference sequence). V dropped 1 base and J dropped 7; count of bases not matched to a gene: 11. There are 17 residues in the CDR3. This chain's CDR3 is CASSIVPASGGENTQYF. For the CDR3, the DNA is TGTGCCAGTAGTATAGTGCCGGCTAGCGGGGGAGAAAATACGCAGTATTTT.